A selection of T cell receptor beta chains follows, all from one sample in a study of PD-1 blockade in mismatch repair-deficient tumors. The method was immunoSEQ multiplex PCR; TCRdb's version includes in-frame clones alone and lacks a portion of them. This table holds under 95,000 clones, more than 80% found once. The material sequenced was peripheral blood, taken 44 weeks after starting pembrolizumab. The receptors were gathered from an adult with mismatch repair-deficient cancer. Both conserved end residues are part of each CDR3. Each record gives: J gene, V gene, D gene, CDR3 DNA, CDR3 protein. A D gene is named only where the DNA matches it firmly.

TRBJ2-3 | TRBV11-2 | TRBD2 | TGTGCCAGCAGCTTCTTCCTAGGAGCGGGGGCCGGTGATACGCAGTATTTT | CASSFFLGAGAGDTQYF
TRBJ2-1 | TRBV7-2 | TRBD2 | TGTGCCAGCAGTCTACTAGCGGGACTCTACAATGAGCAGTTCTTC | CASSLLAGLYNEQFF
TRBJ2-7 | TRBV19 | NA | TGTGCCAGTAGTATCACGCCCCGCTACGAGCAGTACTTC | CASSITPRYEQYF
TRBJ1-1 | TRBV19 | NA | TGTGCCAGTAGTATCTCGGGGAGGACTGAAGCTTTCTTT | CASSISGRTEAFF
TRBJ1-2 | TRBV9 | NA | TGTGCCAGCAGCGCGGGAGGTGGGGGCCCCTTTGGCTACACCTTC | CASSAGGGGPFGYTF
TRBJ2-1 | TRBV19 | NA | TGTGCCAGTAGTCTAGTACCCCAGGGATCTGAGCAGTTCTTC | CASSLVPQGSEQFF
TRBJ2-1 | TRBV11-2 | NA | TGTGCCAGCAGCTTAGGGAGAAGGGCGGAGAATGAGCAGTTCTTC | CASSLGRRAENEQFF
TRBJ1-1 | TRBV15 | NA | TGTGCCACCAGCCCCCGAGGAGGACAGAAGGGACCCGAAGCTTTCTTT | CATSPRGGQKGPEAFF
TRBJ1-1 | TRBV6-6 | TRBD1 | TGTGCCAGCAGTTACTCGCGGGACAGGGAAAGCAGTGAAGCTTTCTTT | CASSYSRDRESSEAFF
TRBJ2-4 | TRBV9 | NA | TGTGCCAGCAGCGTAGGGGGCGGAGCCAAAAACATTCAGTACTTC | CASSVGGGAKNIQYF
TRBJ1-1 | TRBV27 | NA | TGTGCCAGCAGTTTTAACAGATGGAACACTGAAGCTTTCTTT | CASSFNRWNTEAFF